This T cell receptor beta chain was recorded in a study of T cell responses to AZD1222 COVID-19 vaccine. Study-wide findings and caveats: Spike-specific TCR breadth and depth were elevated following two AZD1222 doses. Among vaccine-associated CD4 TCRs, coverage spanned spike, with dominance at 160-218 and 743-854. Baseline seropositives among AZD1222 recipients totaled only five to seven.

Sequencing used immunoSEQ multiplex PCR; TCRdb keeps in-frame clones, though not all of them. This table has 130,000 to 150,000 clones, about 91% appearing once. The CDR3 extends over 12 amino acids. The germline V and J ends were trimmed by 5 bases and 1 base, with 6 bases remaining between them. On this clone: Its target is unknown.

The J gene is TRBJ2-7, the V gene TRBV12-3 or TRBV12-4; D ambiguous. Sequenced here: peripheral blood, sampled 28 days after the second AZD1222 dose. This TCR was recovered from an adult who received the AZD1222 COVID-19 vaccine. CDR3 in amino acids: CASSHSSYEQYF. CDR3 nucleotide sequence: TGTGCCAGCAGTCACAGTTCCTACGAGCAGTACTTC.